This T cell receptor beta chain was profiled in a study of vaccination and CD4 T cells after COVID-19 (dated by TCRdb to the early 2020s). Background for the entire study: Every convalescent patient had a positive nasal swab PCR test for SARS-CoV-2, with mild disease in several patients and severe disease in one. Six males and four females were included in the convalescent cohort, with two Hispanic individuals, seven Caucasians, two Asians and one multiracial person represented. Participants received two doses of either the Pfizer-BioNTech BNT162b2 vaccine (n=8) or the Moderna mRNA-1273 vaccine (n=2). Post-COVID blood samples were collected from convalescent patients a median of roughly 100 days after diagnosis, with a range of about 30 to 180 days. Post-vaccine blood samples were obtained a median of roughly 75 days after the second vaccine dose, with a range of about 12 to 241 days. For stimulating the cultures, overlapping spike peptide pools were used, derived from SARS-CoV-2 as well as from the common cold coronaviruses HCoV-NL63, HCoV-OC43 and HCoV-229E. Control cultures received a CEFX viral epitope pool as the positive control, an HIV-1 Nef peptide pool as the negative control, or no peptide. In approximately eleven COVID-19 convalescent patients and a handful of infection-naive healthy vaccine recipients, the spike-specific CD4+ TCR repertoire before mRNA vaccination was compared with the repertoire after mRNA vaccination.

In light of the paper, this sample's treatment or condition label describes: approximately 10-day PBMC culture with coronavirus spike peptide pools or control peptides (ViraFEST assay). To expand antigen-specific T cells with peptide pools and then pick out the expanded clonotypes through TCR sequencing, the study relied on the ViraFEST assay. The convalescent patients' positive SARS-CoV-2 PCR tests fell between March and December 2020, which was before the Alpha, Beta and Delta variants emerged in the United States. PBMCs were cultured at roughly 1.9 million per well in IMDM supplemented with approximately 5% human AB serum and 9 to 10 IU/ml IL-2, with approximately 11 ug/ml peptide pools added. On days 3 and 7, half of the culture medium was replaced with fresh IL-2-containing medium. Once the cells had been in culture for roughly 11 days, the EasySep CD4+ T cell isolation kit was used to isolate CD4+ T cells by negative selection. Ficoll-Paque Plus gradient centrifugation was used to isolate PBMCs from whole blood, and the isolated PBMCs were then either used fresh or cryopreserved at -140C. Each culture condition was generally run in triplicate wells.

This clonotype is regarded as large (0.1 to 1%). Its cognate antigen has yet to be identified. No base-level quality is on record; no much larger clone is a single base apart. Library creation used PCR. At the Johns Hopkins FTIC core, DNA from the cultured CD4+ T cells underwent TCR sequencing with the Oncomine TCR Beta short-read assay. The QIAamp micro DNA kit was used to extract genomic DNA from the cultured CD4+ T cells. The Oncomine TCR Beta libraries from cultured CD4+ T cells were pooled using unique dual indexes and then sequenced on an Illumina iSeq 100. Per the authors' processing: Non-productive sequences were removed, and CDR3s not starting with C, not ending with F or W, or shorter than 7 amino acids were discarded. The MANAFEST web application was used to identify antigen-specific clonotypes by comparing peptide-stimulated wells against reference wells and other culture wells. To be called positive, a clone needed an FDR below 0.05, an odds ratio above 5, and a productive frequency above 0.1% in at least two of three replicate wells. Cross-reactive clonotypes were defined as significantly expanded in both SARS-CoV-2 spike wells and at least one common cold coronavirus spike condition. Levenshtein distances (stringdist) and unrooted phylogenetic trees (ape) in R version 3.6.1 were used to assess CDR3 homology. The public reads were quality trimmed at Q25 with fastp and then assembled into clones with MiXCR by TCRdb, keeping productive beta chains. Here each entry gathers all rows of one CDR3 protein and keeps the most common genes and DNA. These V and J calls derive from TCRdb rather than the authors' analysis. The sample yields under 13,000 distinct CDR3 sequences; around 41% were counted once. The ten biggest clones cover roughly 10% of the sample.

General findings and caveats noted by the study authors: Of the vaccine-specific clones in convalescent patients, 304 of 307, or nearly all, reacted only to SARS-CoV-2 spike and did not cross-react with common cold coronaviruses. The number of convalescent patients in the study was relatively small, and the study did not examine early timepoints following natural infection. Among convalescent patients, a median roughly 90% of the SARS-CoV-2-reactive clones seen after vaccination appeared only after vaccination, which suggests priming specific to the vaccine. The median number of SARS-CoV-2-reactive clonotypes rose from about 23 after infection to roughly 40 after vaccination, but the change was not significant.

The germline ends are 14 bases apart after V is trimmed by 5 bases and J by 4 bases. CDR1 and CDR2 are read off the germline V gene (reference sequence) as LNHDA and SQIVND. From the cysteine up to the phenylalanine, the CDR3 has a length of 15 residues. Only CDR3 DNA is held: 45 bases, read in frame from base 1. Sequencing used CD4+ T cells from blood, cultured in vitro, obtained after SARS-CoV-2 vaccination. In this chain, TRBV19 is recombined with TRBJ2-2; the D segment might be TRBD1 or TRBD2, since each matches 7 bases. The clonotype comes from a human donor who had recovered from COVID-19. The DNA reads TGTGCCAGTAGTTTGACAGGGAGGGTCACCGGGGAGCTGTTTTTT. Its protein reads: CASSLTGRVTGELFF.